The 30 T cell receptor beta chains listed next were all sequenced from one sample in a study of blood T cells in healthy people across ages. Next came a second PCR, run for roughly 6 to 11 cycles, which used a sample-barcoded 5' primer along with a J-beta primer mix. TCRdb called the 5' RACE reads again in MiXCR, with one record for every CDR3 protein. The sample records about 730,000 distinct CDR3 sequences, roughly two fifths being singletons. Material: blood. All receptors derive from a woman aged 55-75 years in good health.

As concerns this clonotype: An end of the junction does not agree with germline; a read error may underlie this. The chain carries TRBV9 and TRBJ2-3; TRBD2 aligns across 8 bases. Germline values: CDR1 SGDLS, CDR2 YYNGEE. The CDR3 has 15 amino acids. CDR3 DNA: TGTGCCAGCAGCCCAGCGGGGGCCCCTGGAGATGCGCAGTATTTT. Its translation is CASSPAGAPGDAQYF.

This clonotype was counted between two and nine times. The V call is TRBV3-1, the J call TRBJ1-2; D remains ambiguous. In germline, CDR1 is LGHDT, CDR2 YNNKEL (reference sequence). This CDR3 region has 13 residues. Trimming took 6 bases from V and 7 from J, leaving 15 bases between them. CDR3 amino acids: CASRLERAGGYTF. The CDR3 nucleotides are TGTGCCAGCAGACTAGAAAGGGCAGGTGGCTACACCTTC.

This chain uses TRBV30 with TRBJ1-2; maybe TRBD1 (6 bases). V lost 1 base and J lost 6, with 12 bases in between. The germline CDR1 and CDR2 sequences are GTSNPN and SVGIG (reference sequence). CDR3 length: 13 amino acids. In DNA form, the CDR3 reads TGTGCCTGGAGTGGGGGCAGGGGACATGGCTACACCTTC. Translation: CAWSGGRGHGYTF.

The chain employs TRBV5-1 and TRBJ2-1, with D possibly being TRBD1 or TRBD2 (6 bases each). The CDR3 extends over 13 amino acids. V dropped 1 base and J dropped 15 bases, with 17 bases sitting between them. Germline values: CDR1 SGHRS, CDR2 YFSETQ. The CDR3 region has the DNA TGCGCCAGCAGCTTGTTGTCGGAGGGGGGAACGTTCTTC. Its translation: CASSLLSEGGTFF.

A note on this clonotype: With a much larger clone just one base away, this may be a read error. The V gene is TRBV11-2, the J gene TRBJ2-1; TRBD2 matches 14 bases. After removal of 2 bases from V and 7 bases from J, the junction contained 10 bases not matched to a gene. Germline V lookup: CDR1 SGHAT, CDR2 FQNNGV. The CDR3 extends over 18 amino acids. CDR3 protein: CASSLLSPRTSGGNEQFF. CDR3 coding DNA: TGTGCCAGCAGCTTATTATCCCCTCGGACTAGCGGGGGGAATGAGCAGTTCTTC.

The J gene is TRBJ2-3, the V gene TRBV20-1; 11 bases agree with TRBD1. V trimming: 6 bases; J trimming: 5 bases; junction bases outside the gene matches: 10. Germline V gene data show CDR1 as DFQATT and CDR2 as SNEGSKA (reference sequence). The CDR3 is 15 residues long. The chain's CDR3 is CSAQRTGGGIDTQYF. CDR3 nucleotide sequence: TGCAGTGCGCAAAGGACAGGGGGCGGAATAGATACGCAGTATTTT.

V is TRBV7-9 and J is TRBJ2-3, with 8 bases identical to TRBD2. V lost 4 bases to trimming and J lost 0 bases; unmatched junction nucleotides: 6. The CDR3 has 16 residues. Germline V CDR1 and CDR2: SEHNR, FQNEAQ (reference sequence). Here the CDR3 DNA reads TGTGCCAGCAGCTCCAATCCTAGCGGGAGCACAGATACGCAGTATTTT. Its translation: CASSSNPSGSTDTQYF.

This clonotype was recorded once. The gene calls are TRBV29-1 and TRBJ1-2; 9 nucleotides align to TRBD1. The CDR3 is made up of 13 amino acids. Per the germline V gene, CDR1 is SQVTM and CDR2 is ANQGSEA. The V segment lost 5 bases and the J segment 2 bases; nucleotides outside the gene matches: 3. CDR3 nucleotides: TGCAGCGTTCAAGGACAGGGGAACTATGGCTACACCTTC. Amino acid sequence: CSVQGQGNYGYTF.

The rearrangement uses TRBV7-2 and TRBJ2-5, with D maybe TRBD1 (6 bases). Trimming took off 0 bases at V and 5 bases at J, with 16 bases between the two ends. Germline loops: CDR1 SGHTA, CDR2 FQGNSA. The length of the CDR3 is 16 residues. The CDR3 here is CASSLAGAGVGETQYF. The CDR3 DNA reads TGTGCCAGCAGCTTAGCAGGGGCAGGGGTGGGTGAGACCCAGTACTTC.

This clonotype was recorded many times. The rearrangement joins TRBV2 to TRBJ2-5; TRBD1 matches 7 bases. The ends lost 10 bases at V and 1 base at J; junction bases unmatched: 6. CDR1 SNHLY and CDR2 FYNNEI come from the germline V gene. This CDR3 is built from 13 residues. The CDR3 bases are TGTGCCACAAACAGGGGTCTCCAAGAGACCCAGTACTTC. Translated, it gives CATNRGLQETQYF.

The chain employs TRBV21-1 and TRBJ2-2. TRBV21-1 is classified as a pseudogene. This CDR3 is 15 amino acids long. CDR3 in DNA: TGTGCCAGCAGCAATGAAGCAAGCGCCACCGGGGAGCTGTTTTTT. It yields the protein CASSNEASATGELFF.

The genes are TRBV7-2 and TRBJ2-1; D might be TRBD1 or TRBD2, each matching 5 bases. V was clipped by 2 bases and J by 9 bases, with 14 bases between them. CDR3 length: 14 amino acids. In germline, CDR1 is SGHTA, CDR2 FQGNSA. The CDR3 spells CASSLLQTRGEQFF. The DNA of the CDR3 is TGTGCCAGCAGCTTACTTCAGACGAGGGGTGAGCAGTTCTTC.

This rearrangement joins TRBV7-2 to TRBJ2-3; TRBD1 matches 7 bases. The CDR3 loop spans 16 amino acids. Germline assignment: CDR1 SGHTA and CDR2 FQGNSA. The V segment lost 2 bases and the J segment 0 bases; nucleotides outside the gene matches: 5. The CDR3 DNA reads TGTGCCAGCAGCTTAAGGGGGCCAGGCAGCACAGATACGCAGTATTTT. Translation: CASSLRGPGSTDTQYF.

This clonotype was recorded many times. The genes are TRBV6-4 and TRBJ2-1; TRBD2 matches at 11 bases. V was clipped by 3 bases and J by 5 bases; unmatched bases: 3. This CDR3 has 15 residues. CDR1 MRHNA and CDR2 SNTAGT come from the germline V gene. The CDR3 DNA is TGTGCCAGCAGTGAAGGGACTAGCGGTGACAATGAGCAGTTCTTC. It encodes CASSEGTSGDNEQFF.

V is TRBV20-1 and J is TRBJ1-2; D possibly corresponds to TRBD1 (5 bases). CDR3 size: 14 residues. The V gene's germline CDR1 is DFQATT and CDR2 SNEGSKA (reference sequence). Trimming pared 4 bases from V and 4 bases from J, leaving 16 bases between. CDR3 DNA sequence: TGCAGTGCTAAGGCGGGACCGGAGGGCTATGGCTACACCTTC. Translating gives CSAKAGPEGYGYTF.

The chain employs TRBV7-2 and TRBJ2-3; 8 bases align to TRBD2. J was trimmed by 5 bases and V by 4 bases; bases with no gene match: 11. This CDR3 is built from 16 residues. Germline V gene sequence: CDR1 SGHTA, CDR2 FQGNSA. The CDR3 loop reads CASSYSPGLGGDTQYF. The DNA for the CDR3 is TGTGCCAGCAGCTACTCGCCGGGACTAGGAGGAGATACGCAGTATTTT.

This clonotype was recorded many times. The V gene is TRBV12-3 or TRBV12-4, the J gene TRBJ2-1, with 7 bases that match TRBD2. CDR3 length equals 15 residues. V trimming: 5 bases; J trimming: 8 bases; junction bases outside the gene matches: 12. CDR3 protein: CASSTPGLPVDEQFF. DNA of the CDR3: TGTGCCAGCAGTACACCGGGACTACCGGTCGATGAGCAGTTCTTC.

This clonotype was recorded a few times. The chain's CDR3 is CASSPRTSGGITDTQYF. CDR3 sequence (DNA): TGTGCCAGCAGCCCGCGGACTAGCGGGGGGATAACAGATACGCAGTATTTT. The rearrangement joins TRBV11-2 to TRBJ2-3, with TRBD2 matching 14 bases. Germline lookup yields CDR1 SGHAT and CDR2 FQNNGV. The trim removed 5 bases at V and 3 bases at J, leaving 7 bases unmatched. The CDR3 sequence is 17 residues long.

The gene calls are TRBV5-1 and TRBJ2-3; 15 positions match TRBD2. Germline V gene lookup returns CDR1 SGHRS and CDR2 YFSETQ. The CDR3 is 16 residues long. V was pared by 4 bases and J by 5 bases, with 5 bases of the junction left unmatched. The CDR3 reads CASSLGTSGRKDTQYF. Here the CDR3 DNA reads TGCGCCAGCAGCCTAGGGACTAGCGGGAGGAAAGATACGCAGTATTTT.

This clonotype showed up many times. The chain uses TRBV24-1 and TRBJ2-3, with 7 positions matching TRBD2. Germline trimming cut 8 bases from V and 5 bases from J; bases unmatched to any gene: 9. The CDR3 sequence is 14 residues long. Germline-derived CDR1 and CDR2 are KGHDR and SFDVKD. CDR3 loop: CATTDAGVRDTQYF. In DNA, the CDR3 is TGTGCCACCACCGACGCGGGAGTGAGAGATACGCAGTATTTT.

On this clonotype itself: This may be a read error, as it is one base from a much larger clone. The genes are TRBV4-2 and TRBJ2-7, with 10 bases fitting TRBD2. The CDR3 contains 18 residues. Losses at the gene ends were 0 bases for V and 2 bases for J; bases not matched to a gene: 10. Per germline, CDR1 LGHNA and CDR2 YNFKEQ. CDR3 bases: TGTGCCAGCAGCCAAGAGTCACTAGCGGGGAGGACCCCCTACGAGCAGTACTTC. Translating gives CASSQESLAGRTPYEQYF.

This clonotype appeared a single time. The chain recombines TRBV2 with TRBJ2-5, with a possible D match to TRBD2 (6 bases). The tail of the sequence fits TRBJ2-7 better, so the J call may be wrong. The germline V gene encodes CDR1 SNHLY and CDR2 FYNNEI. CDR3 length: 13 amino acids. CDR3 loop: CASSEGRGHEQYF. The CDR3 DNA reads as TGTGCCAGCAGTGAGGGGCGGGGTCACGAGCAGTACTTC.

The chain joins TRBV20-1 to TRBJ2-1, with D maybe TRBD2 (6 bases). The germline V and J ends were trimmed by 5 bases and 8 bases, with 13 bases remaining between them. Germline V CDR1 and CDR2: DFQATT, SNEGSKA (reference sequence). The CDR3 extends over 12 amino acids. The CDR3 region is CSAPRLGYEQFF. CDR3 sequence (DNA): TGCAGTGCTCCCCGACTAGGCTATGAGCAGTTCTTC.

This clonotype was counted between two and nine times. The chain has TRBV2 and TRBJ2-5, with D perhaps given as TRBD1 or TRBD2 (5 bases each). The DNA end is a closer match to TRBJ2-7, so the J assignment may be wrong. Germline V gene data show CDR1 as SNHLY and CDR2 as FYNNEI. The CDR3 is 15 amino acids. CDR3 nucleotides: TGTGCCAGCAGTGAAGGGGGACGGAGGCCCTACGAGCAGTACTTC. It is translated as CASSEGGRRPYEQYF.

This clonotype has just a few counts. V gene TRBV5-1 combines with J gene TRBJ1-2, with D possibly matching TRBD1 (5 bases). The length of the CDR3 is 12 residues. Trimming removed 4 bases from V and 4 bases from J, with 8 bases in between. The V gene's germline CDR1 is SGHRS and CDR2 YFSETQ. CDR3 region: CASSEDIYGYTF. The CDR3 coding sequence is TGCGCCAGCAGCGAGGACATCTATGGCTACACCTTC.

CDR3 sequence (DNA): TGTGCCAGCAGCCACTGGACAGGGGGCCGATCGCAAGAGACCCAGTACTTC. As protein: CASSHWTGGRSQETQYF. This chain joins TRBV3-1 and TRBJ2-5; 11 positions match TRBD1. V shed 3 bases and J 2 bases; nucleotides not matched to a gene: 8. From germline, CDR1 is LGHDT and CDR2 YNNKEL (reference sequence). The CDR3 loop spans 17 amino acids.

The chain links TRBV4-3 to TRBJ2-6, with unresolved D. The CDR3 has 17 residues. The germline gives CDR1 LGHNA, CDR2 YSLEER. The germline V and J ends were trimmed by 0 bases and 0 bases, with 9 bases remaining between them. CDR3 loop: CASSQDFPSSGANVLTF. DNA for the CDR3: TGCGCCAGCAGCCAAGATTTCCCGAGCTCTGGGGCCAACGTCCTGACTTTC.

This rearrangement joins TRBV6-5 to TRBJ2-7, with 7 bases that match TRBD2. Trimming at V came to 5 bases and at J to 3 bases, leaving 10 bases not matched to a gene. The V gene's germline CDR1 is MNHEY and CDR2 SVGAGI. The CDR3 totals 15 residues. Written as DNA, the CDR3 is TGTGCCAGCAGTGCAAACGGGAGGACTCACTACGAGCAGTACTTC. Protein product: CASSANGRTHYEQYF.

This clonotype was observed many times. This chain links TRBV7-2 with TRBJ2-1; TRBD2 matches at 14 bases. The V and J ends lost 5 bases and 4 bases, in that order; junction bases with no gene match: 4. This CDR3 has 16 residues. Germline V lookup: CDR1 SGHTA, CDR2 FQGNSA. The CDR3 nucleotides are TGTGCCAGCAGCCTTAGGACTAGCGGGGGGTACAATGAGCAGTTCTTC. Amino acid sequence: CASSLRTSGGYNEQFF.

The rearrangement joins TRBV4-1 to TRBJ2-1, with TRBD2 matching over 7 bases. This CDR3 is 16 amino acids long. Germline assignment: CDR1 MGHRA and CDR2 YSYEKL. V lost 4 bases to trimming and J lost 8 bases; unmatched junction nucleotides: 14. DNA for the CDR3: TGCGCCAGCAGCCTCCTCGGGGCGGGAGACGAGGATGAGCAGTTCTTC. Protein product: CASSLLGAGDEDEQFF.